One T cell receptor (beta chain) is described in this entry. This sample is drawn from a study of blood T cell repertoires in COVID-19. Study summary: The analysed material was cDNA or gDNA that came from T cells, B-cell-depleted T cells, or PBMCs.

Per the study methods: Nucleated cell counts were estimated from reference gene primer amplification. Using immunoSEQ multiplex PCR, the repertoire was profiled, and TCRdb retains in-frame clones only, with some absent. That table gives V, J and clone size, and the DNA gave D and trimming. Of 490,000 or so clones in the sample, around nine tenths were seen once. Trimming removed 0 bases from V and 9 bases from J, with 12 bases in between. CDR1 and CDR2 from the germline V gene are KGHSY and FQNENV. The CDR3 runs to 15 residues. What was sequenced was PBMCs or T cells enriched from blood (not recorded which). The chain recombines TRBV16 with TRBJ1-6; possible D gene TRBD1, 5 bases. The clonotype comes from a woman aged 55-70 years who had recovered from COVID-19. CDR3 in amino acids: CASSQSAGKGSPLHF. The CDR3 DNA is TGTGCCAGCAGCCAATCTGCAGGGAAGGGTTCACCCCTCCACTTT.